This is a list of T cell receptor beta chains from one sample in a study of cytomegalovirus exposure and HLA in healthy donors. The data were produced by immunoSEQ multiplex PCR, yet TCRdb's version contains in-frame clones alone and is incomplete. The sample includes about 130,000 clones, 17% of them seen just once. The material sequenced was PBMCs. The receptor set was obtained from a female donor in good health and CMV-seropositive. Both conserved end residues are part of each CDR3. A D gene is named only where the DNA matches it firmly. Only some rows state a clone size, as once, few, many or a class for expanded clones.

v_call	d_call	clone_size	j_call	cdr3_aa	cdr3_nt
TRBV2	TRBD1	.	TRBJ1-1	CASRQGEAFF	TGTGCCAGTCGACAGGGTGAAGCTTTCTTT
TRBV6-1	TRBD1	.	TRBJ1-2	CASSELRGHRGFYGYTF	TGTGCCAGCAGTGAACTGAGGGGGCATAGAGGGTTCTATGGCTACACCTTC
TRBV27	.	.	TRBJ1-1	CASRIRGEAFF	TGTGCCAGCAGAATCAGGGGTGAAGCTTTCTTT
TRBV28	.	.	TRBJ2-2	CASSSQANTGELFF	TGTGCCAGCAGTTCACAGGCGAACACCGGGGAGCTGTTTTTT
TRBV7-2	TRBD1	.	TRBJ1-3	CASSPGQGRNTIYF	TGTGCCAGCAGTCCCGGACAGGGTAGAAACACCATATATTTT
TRBV9	TRBD2	few	TRBJ2-3	CASSVLGLAGADTQYF	TGTGCCAGCAGCGTACTTGGACTAGCGGGAGCAGATACGCAGTATTTT
TRBV28	TRBD1	.	TRBJ2-1	CATAVGGGDYNEQFF	TGTGCCACCGCTGTAGGGGGCGGAGACTACAATGAGCAGTTCTTC
TRBV5-8	.	few	TRBJ2-1	CASSVPRGDEQFF	TGTGCCAGCAGCGTGCCTAGGGGCGATGAGCAGTTCTTC
TRBV7-9	TRBD2	.	TRBJ2-7	CASSPIGLAGVYEQYF	TGTGCCAGCAGCCCCATAGGACTAGCGGGAGTCTACGAGCAGTACTTC
TRBV25-1	TRBD1	few	TRBJ1-1	CASSGIQGAEAFF	TGTGCCAGCAGTGGCATACAGGGGGCTGAAGCTTTCTTT
TRBV10-3	.	.	TRBJ2-5	CAISESIVLQETQYF	TGTGCCATCAGTGAGTCAATAGTGCTCCAAGAGACCCAGTACTTC
TRBV6-1	TRBD1	.	TRBJ1-4	CASSTGATNEKLFF	TGTGCCAGCAGTACAGGGGCAACTAATGAAAAACTGTTTTTT
TRBV19	.	.	TRBJ1-4	CASSMWQDNEKLFF	TGTGCCAGTAGTATGTGGCAGGATAATGAAAAACTGTTTTTT
TRBV5-1	.	.	TRBJ1-4	CASSLAGYNEKLFF	TGCGCCAGCAGCTTGGCCGGGTATAATGAAAAACTGTTTTTT
TRBV27	TRBD2	.	TRBJ2-3	CASSAWGASGRDSTDTQYF	TGTGCCAGCAGTGCATGGGGGGCTAGCGGGAGGGATAGCACAGATACGCAGTATTTT
TRBV2	.	many	TRBJ1-1	CASSNQGKGAFF	TGTGCCAGCAGTAATCAGGGGAAAGGTGCTTTCTTT
TRBV11-3	TRBD2	.	TRBJ2-5	CASSLGVAGQETQYF	TGTGCCAGCAGCTTAGGAGTAGCGGGACAAGAGACCCAGTACTTC
TRBV4-2	TRBD2	.	TRBJ2-3	CASSQAGGNSRGTQYF	TGTGCCAGCAGCCAAGCGGGGGGGAACAGCAGGGGTACGCAGTATTTT
TRBV5-1	.	few	TRBJ1-1	CASSLNPQEGAFF	TGCGCCAGCAGCTTGAATCCACAGGAAGGGGCTTTCTTT
TRBV27	TRBD2	few	TRBJ2-1	CASSRASGNSYNEQFF	TGTGCCAGCAGTCGGGCTAGCGGGAACTCCTACAATGAGCAGTTCTTC
TRBV30	TRBD2	.	TRBJ2-5	CAWAGGTSGSETQYF	TGTGCCTGGGCCGGAGGGACTAGCGGGAGTGAGACCCAGTACTTC
TRBV6-1	TRBD1	few	TRBJ1-5	CASRRGTGLSQPQHF	TGTGCCAGCAGGCGCGGGACAGGGCTTAGTCAGCCCCAGCATTTT
TRBV29-1	.	.	TRBJ1-1	CSFRRDSVTFF	TGCAGCTTTCGCCGGGACTCGGTCACTTTCTTT
TRBV2	TRBD2	.	TRBJ2-7	CASGKAGITHEQYF	TGTGCCAGCGGAAAAGCGGGGATCACCCACGAGCAGTACTTC
TRBV4-3	TRBD2	few	TRBJ2-7	CASSQGSAGGVYEQYF	TGCGCCAGCAGCCAAGGGTCTGCGGGGGGTGTGTACGAGCAGTACTTC
TRBV4-1	TRBD2	.	TRBJ2-5	CASSQGLAGWEETQYF	TGCGCCAGCAGCCAAGGCCTAGCGGGATGGGAAGAGACCCAGTACTTC
TRBV7-2	.	.	TRBJ2-2	CASSLGWPNTGELFF	TGTGCCAGCAGCTTAGGATGGCCCAACACCGGGGAGCTGTTTTTT
TRBV4-2	.	.	TRBJ2-7	CASSQDSGGTYEQYF	TGTGCCAGCAGCCAAGATTCCGGGGGAACCTACGAGCAGTACTTC
TRBV2	TRBD1	.	TRBJ1-1	CAKRRDRDTEAFF	TGTGCCAAACGGAGGGACAGAGACACTGAAGCTTTCTTT
TRBV4-2	TRBD2	.	TRBJ2-5	CASSQVTLAGGQETQYF	TGTGCCAGCAGCCAAGTTACGCTAGCGGGGGGCCAAGAGACCCAGTACTTC
TRBV6-1	.	few	TRBJ2-3	CASSELAGRNTQYF	TGTGCCAGCAGTGAGCTTGCGGGAAGGAATACGCAGTATTTT
TRBV28	.	.	TRBJ2-7	CASSLWGRGHEQYF	TGTGCCAGCAGTTTATGGGGCAGGGGTCACGAGCAGTACTTC
TRBV5-1	TRBD2	.	TRBJ2-5	CASRTLAGKETQYF	TGCGCCAGCCGAACACTAGCGGGGAAGGAGACCCAGTACTTC
TRBV27	TRBD1	.	TRBJ1-1	CASSLLSLGTGFVGLRTEAFF	TGTGCCAGCAGTTTATTATCATTGGGGACAGGGTTCGTTGGACTTCGTACTGAAGCTTTCTTT
TRBV7-2	.	few	TRBJ1-6	CASSLFAGTPNSPLHF	TGTGCCAGCAGCTTATTTGCTGGGACTCCGAATTCACCCCTCCACTTT
TRBV4-1	TRBD1	few	TRBJ2-1	CASSQDDRDYNEQFF	TGCGCCAGCAGCCAGGACGACAGGGACTACAATGAGCAGTTCTTC
TRBV5-1	TRBD2	few	TRBJ2-5	CASSSRSVAGGFRNQYF	TGCGCCAGCAGCTCAAGGAGTGTAGCGGGAGGCTTCCGGAACCAGTACTTC
TRBV6-4	.	.	TRBJ2-6	CASSDDNSGANVLTF	TGTGCCAGCAGTGACGACAACTCTGGGGCCAACGTCCTGACTTTC
TRBV5-6	.	few	TRBJ2-7	CASSWGEQGSYEQYF	TGTGCCAGCAGCTGGGGGGAGCAGGGTTCCTACGAGCAGTACTTC
TRBV11-2	.	.	TRBJ2-7	CASSWARQEYEQYF	TGTGCCAGCAGCTGGGCCAGACAAGAATACGAGCAGTACTTC
TRBV28	.	.	TRBJ1-2	CASSWAGNYGYTF	TGTGCCAGCAGTTGGGCGGGAAACTATGGCTACACCTTC
TRBV28	.	few	TRBJ2-2	CASRPRRDYTGELFF	TGTGCCAGCAGGCCTCGCAGGGATTACACCGGGGAGCTGTTTTTT
TRBV28	TRBD1	.	TRBJ1-1	CASNTPAGGNTEAFF	TGTGCCAGCAATACGCCAGCAGGGGGGAACACTGAAGCTTTCTTT
TRBV4-3	TRBD1	.	TRBJ1-3	CASSPRTGRTGNTIYF	TGCGCCAGCAGCCCAAGGACAGGACGGACTGGAAACACCATATATTTT
TRBV5-6	TRBD1	few	TRBJ2-7	CASSPGTGATQYF	TGTGCCAGCAGCCCAGGGACAGGGGCGACGCAGTACTTC
TRBV5-6	TRBD1	few	TRBJ1-1	CASSLVDRENTEAFF	TGTGCCAGCAGCTTGGTCGACAGGGAGAACACTGAAGCTTTCTTT
TRBV9	TRBD2	few	TRBJ2-1	CASSVGLGRAPYNEQFF	TGTGCCAGCAGCGTAGGTCTCGGGAGGGCTCCCTACAATGAGCAGTTCTTC
TRBV19	.	.	TRBJ1-4	CASSPRLAEKLFF	TGTGCCAGTAGTCCTAGGCTGGCGGAAAAACTGTTTTTT
TRBV6-6	.	.	TRBJ1-1	CASSSGREAFF	TGTGCCAGCTCATCAGGCAGAGAAGCTTTCTTT
TRBV15	.	.	TRBJ1-1	CATSRDYSRINTEAFF	TGTGCCACCAGCAGAGATTATTCCAGAATCAACACTGAAGCTTTCTTT
TRBV2	TRBD2	few	TRBJ2-7	CASSEGLADYEQYF	TGTGCCAGCAGTGAGGGGCTAGCGGACTACGAGCAGTACTTC
TRBV30	TRBD1	few	TRBJ1-4	CAWSGREQGGQTNEKLFF	TGTGCCTGGAGTGGCCGAGAACAGGGGGGCCAAACTAATGAAAAACTGTTTTTT
TRBV6-5	TRBD1	few	TRBJ1-6	CASSYHRQGIGSPLHF	TGTGCCAGCAGTTACCACAGACAGGGGATTGGTTCACCCCTCCACTTT
TRBV27	TRBD1	few	TRBJ1-2	CASSSRPGQGSGYTF	TGTGCCAGCAGTTCAAGACCGGGACAGGGCTCGGGCTACACCTTC
TRBV5-4	TRBD1	.	TRBJ1-3	CASSLGTGGAWGNTIYF	TGTGCCAGCAGCTTAGGGACAGGGGGCGCGTGGGGAAACACCATATATTTT
TRBV18	TRBD2	.	TRBJ2-1	CASSPSGGYNEQFF	TGTGCCAGCTCACCCAGCGGGGGTTACAATGAGCAGTTCTTC
TRBV5-1	TRBD2	.	TRBJ2-7	CASSWGLAESYEQYF	TGCGCCAGCAGCTGGGGACTAGCGGAATCCTACGAGCAGTACTTC
TRBV19	TRBD1	few	TRBJ1-3	CASSVRQGNTIYF	TGTGCCAGTAGTGTCCGACAGGGGAACACCATATATTTT
TRBV2	.	.	TRBJ2-2	CASTGRGSRTGELFF	TGTGCCAGCACGGGGAGGGGGAGTAGGACCGGGGAGCTGTTTTTT